This TCR beta chain was sequenced for a study of cytomegalovirus exposure and HLA in healthy donors (dated by TCRdb to 2016 to 2017). In terms of the full investigation: An earlier analysis of approximately 590 of the donors reported approximately 300 Gb of sequence data and 117 million unique TCR beta sequences from about 200 million T cells. Roughly 300 gigabases of sequencing data and approximately 92 million unique TCR sequences made up an early release that covered under 750 HLA-typed donors. The genetic ancestry cluster associated with self-reported Caucasian donors included over 65% of the roughly 400 genotyped donors. The study aimed to test whether cataloging public T cell receptors could reveal signatures of past pathogen exposure. Using immunosequencing, the study profiled T cell repertoires from 640 or so subjects and related those repertoires to cytomegalovirus serostatus. A separate validation cohort of roughly 130 different subjects was used in addition to the approximately 640-subject first cohort. High-throughput TCR immunosequencing, statistical association of individual TCRs with disease status, and machine learning were combined to predict cytomegalovirus infection status. To study patterns of TCR occurrence, a later analysis re-analyzed previously published TCR beta repertoires from 600 to 750 donors and added high-resolution HLA genotyping. In the later analysis, no new phenotypic data were used to find candidate immune exposures; instead, reliance was placed on TCR beta sequences and their occurrence across donors. An earlier analysis of about 620 of the donors applied high-throughput TCR beta sequencing to assess whether each TCR beta V gene segment acted as functional or pseudogenic. Alongside the repertoire data, information on donor age, sex, ethnicity and CMV serostatus was compiled. A later genetic analysis took genome-wide SNP genotypes for about 65% of the 666 donors and used that subset as a discovery cohort. All discovery cohort repertoires had been generated using a single sequencing platform. HLA typing included class I and class II loci at four-digit resolution. Typing coverage varied by locus: roughly 620-630 donors for A, B, C, DRB1 and DQB1; approximately 560 for DQA1; 606 for DPA1; approximately 490 for DPB1. Four or five DR-DQ haplotypes were handled as single units for association and clustering, since linkage in the cohort was strong. On average, roughly 250,000 unique TCR beta nucleotide sequences were sequenced per donor among some 430 genotyped donors of the cohort, with around 19% of those sequences being non-productive.

What the work shows at the level of the full study, not this receptor alone: A cluster of highly shared sequence variants was judged likely to represent a technical artifact of the sequencing pipeline. A total of roughly 160 TCR beta chains were listed by the study as associated with cytomegalovirus. Because some donors lacked HLA typing at each locus, the association tests relied only on the typed subset. It was suggested by the authors that the approach could potentially be generalized to other disease states and immunological phenotypes. While some public TCRs were present in many individuals, most TCR sequences turned up only very rarely across donors. Because counts were too low, about 18 rarely observed V segments, including chromosome 9 orphons, were left out of the earlier analysis of some 640 of the donors. In both the original and validation cohorts, the classifier was reported to diagnose cytomegalovirus status with high specificity and sensitivity. Compared with equally common non-associated chains, HLA-associated TCR beta chains in a later analysis were more clonally expanded and had lower generation probabilities. Only TCR beta chains were sequenced in this cohort, and the absence of alpha or paired-chain data limited detectable features. Specific HLA alleles were associated with some 15,000 TCR beta sequences at a false discovery rate of 0.05 in a later analysis. In a later analysis, TCR association rates were found to vary across HLA loci, with the most associated TCRs seen for DRB1 alleles and the fewest for HLA-C alleles. Sequencing depth was assumed to be roughly uniform across donors in the presence/absence analyses, though that assumption may not hold. The only immune exposure information available for the cohort was CMV serostatus. A later analysis found that most CMV-associated TCR beta chains appeared HLA-restricted, with HLA associations seemingly driven largely by CMV exposure. According to a later genetic analysis, donors in an Asian-associated ancestry cluster had fewer N-insertions in productive TCRs than the approximately 710-donor mean. Because the 87-base-pair reads could not distinguish some IMGT-functional V segments, including TRBV6-2 and TRBV6-3, those segments were excluded. When HLA alleles, especially DR and DQ, strongly co-occurred, TCR associations were difficult to assign to individual alleles. An association between a missense DCLRE1C variant and V-gene and J-gene trimming of TCR beta chains was found in a later genetic analysis and replicated in an independent cohort. Linkage disequilibrium might explain the correlated functional status among segregating V segments, but an unknown experimental factor could not be excluded. In an earlier analysis of under 600 of the donors, most TCR beta V segments were observed in productive rearrangements about 87% or about 30% of the time, broadly matching IMGT annotations. A later analysis reported that several top co-occurrence clusters appeared linked to parvovirus B19, influenza, CMV and Epstein-Barr virus. In vitro tests confirmed that three of the cytomegalovirus-associated TCR beta chains recognize cytomegalovirus antigens. A further reported finding was that TCR beta sequences accurately predicted the HLA-A and HLA-B alleles for most subjects in the first cohort.

Library preparation employed the immunoSEQ multiplex PCR assay. For the multiplex PCR, a mixture combining 60 forward primers for TCR Vbeta segments and 13 reverse primers for TCR Jbeta segments was used. The CDR3 region of rearranged TCR beta genes was amplified from genomic DNA with a multiplex PCR assay. On the Illumina HiSeq System, the amplified TCR beta libraries were sequenced as 87-base-pair reads. The study's processing was this. A later analysis counted about 80 million unique TCR beta chains across the 600 to 850 repertoires, and roughly 9.9 million of these chains were shared by at least two donors. Raw reads were error-corrected and collapsed into unique sequences with a nearest-neighbor algorithm that merged closely related sequences to remove PCR and sequencing errors. To assign V, D and J gene segments, CDR3 sequences were aligned to IMGT reference sequences. For a sequence to be retained, a match of at least six nucleotides was required to both a V gene segment and a J gene segment. A rearrangement was called productive if the CDR3 had no stop codons and remained in frame with V and J, and every other rearrangement was called non-productive. CDR3 was defined by IMGT convention, running from the second conserved V-encoded cysteine to the conserved J-encoded phenylalanine. The earlier analysis of roughly 590 of the donors excluded sequences that lacked an unambiguous match to a single V gene segment. In an earlier analysis of roughly 500 of the donors, V segments were called functional above 56.7% productive rearrangements and were called segregating when the between-donor standard deviation exceeded 5%. To diagnose cytomegalovirus status from the catalog of TCR beta chain sequences, a statistical classification framework was built. V and J gene assignment, in a later analysis, came from comparing TCR nucleotide sequences with IMGT/GENE-DB human TR gene sequences. Using the TCRdist pipeline, a later analysis assigned CDR3 sequences along with most-parsimonious VDJ recombination scenarios. A later analysis defined each TCR beta chain by its CDR3 amino acid sequence plus V-gene family, and excluded reads lacking a unique V-gene family. A later analysis removed roughly 590 highly shared, low-generation-probability nucleotide sequences to deal with suspected cross-contamination and a sequencing artifact. For each public chain, a later analysis derived a clonal expansion index from normalized ranks of inferred template counts within each repertoire. A later analysis computed generation probabilities with a VDJ recombination model fitted to out-of-frame rearrangements, and checked the results against IGoR. Hypergeometric tests were used in a later analysis to score TCR-TCR, TCR-HLA and TCR-CMV co-occurrence, with a repertoire-size bias correction applied to the TCR pairs. A later analysis estimated false discovery rates by permuting HLA or CMV assignments 20 times. In a later analysis, co-occurring TCRs were grouped with DBSCAN, and TCRdist sequence similarity was added when clustering was performed within HLA-allele-positive subsets. Repertoires with fewer than 30,000 or more than 120,000 public chains were left out of co-occurrence clustering, as were four to six repertoires with anomalous nucleotide sharing. TCRdb obtained this table from immuneACCESS and retained in-frame rearrangements with V and J assigned. These tables miss some clones; where compared with another copy, unresolved V genes account for less than half of the shortfall, and the remainder is unexplained. From that table come the V and J calls and clone size; the DNA was used to work out D and trimming. The sample includes approximately 120,000 clones, with 85% observed a single time. The ten largest clones take up under 7.5% of the sample.

Inclusive of the bounding cysteine and phenylalanine, the CDR3 is 14 residues long. Left in the record is the CDR3 DNA by itself, 42 bases read in frame from the first base. CDR1 and CDR2 (MDHEN, SYDVKM) derive from the germline V gene. The cohort comprised fewer than 700 healthy bone marrow donors. All cohort members were sampled while nominally healthy, although unrecorded immune exposures were likely present. The donor was CMV seropositive and belonged to the group of about 290 seropositive cohort members. A peripheral blood sample was provided by each donor, and peripheral blood mononuclear cells were used for TCR beta sequencing. Genomic DNA extraction from the blood cell samples was performed with the Qiagen DNeasy Blood Extraction Kit. A note on this clone: This clone's antigen is unknown. An end of the junction differs from the germline gene, which may be a read error.

Recombination linked TRBV28 to TRBJ2-7, with TRBD2 identical over 12 junction bases. Sequences were obtained from PBMCs. This sequence was found in a woman aged 30 to 39 in good health and CMV-seropositive. In nucleotide form, the sequence is TGTGCCAACAGTTTACTAGCGGGAGGACACGAGCAGTACTTC. The translation is CANSLLAGGHEQYF.